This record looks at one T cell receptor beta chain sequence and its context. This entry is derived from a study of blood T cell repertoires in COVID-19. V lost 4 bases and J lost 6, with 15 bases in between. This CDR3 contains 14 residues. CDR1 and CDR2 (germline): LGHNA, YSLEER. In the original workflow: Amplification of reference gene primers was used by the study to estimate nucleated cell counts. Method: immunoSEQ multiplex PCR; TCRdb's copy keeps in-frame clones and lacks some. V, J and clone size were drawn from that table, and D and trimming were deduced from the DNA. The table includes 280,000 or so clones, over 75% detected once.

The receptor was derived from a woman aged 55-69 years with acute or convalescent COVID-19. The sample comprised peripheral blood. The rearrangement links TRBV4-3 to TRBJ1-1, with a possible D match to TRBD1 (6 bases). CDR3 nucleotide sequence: TGCGCCAGCAGCCGCCGAGGGGGATCCCCTGAAGCTTTCTTT. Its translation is CASSRRGGSPEAFF.